This TCR beta chain was identified in a study of T cells in localized non-small cell lung cancer. Regarding the study as a whole: The appearance of a median about 62 of the top 100 tumor clones was seen in adjacent lung.

Concerning this clone: Antigen unknown.

Germline-derived CDR1 and CDR2 are SGHVS and FNYEAQ. There are 15 residues in the CDR3. Trimming stripped 2 bases from V and 0 bases from J, with 11 bases between. The data were produced by immunoSEQ multiplex PCR, yet TCRdb's version contains in-frame clones alone and is incomplete. Of about 78,000 clones listed, 84% were seen once; the top ten hold more than 2.5%. The gene calls are TRBV7-6 and TRBJ2-7, with D maybe TRBD1 (5 bases). The sample here was peripheral blood, taken before any cancer treatment. The receptor comes from a man between 40 and 70 years old with stage I lung adenocarcinoma. In nucleotides, the CDR3 is TGTGCCAGCAGCTTAACTTCAGGGAACTCCTACGAGCAGTACTTC. It codes for CASSLTSGNSYEQYF.